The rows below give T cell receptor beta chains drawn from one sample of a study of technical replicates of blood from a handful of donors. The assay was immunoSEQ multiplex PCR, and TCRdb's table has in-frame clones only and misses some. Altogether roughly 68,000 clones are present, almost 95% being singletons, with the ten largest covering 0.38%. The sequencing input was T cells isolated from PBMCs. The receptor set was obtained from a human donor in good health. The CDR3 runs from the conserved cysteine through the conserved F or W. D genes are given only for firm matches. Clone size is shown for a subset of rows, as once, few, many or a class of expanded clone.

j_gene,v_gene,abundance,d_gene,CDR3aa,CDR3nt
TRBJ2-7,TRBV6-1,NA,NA,CASSETTGFSYEQYF,TGTGCCAGCAGTGAAACCACAGGGTTTTCCTACGAGCAGTACTTC
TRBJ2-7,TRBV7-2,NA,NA,CASSFDTYEQYF,TGTGCCAGCAGCTTCGACACCTACGAGCAGTACTTC
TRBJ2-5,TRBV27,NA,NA,CASSSWERGTQYF,TGTGCCAGCAGTTCGTGGGAGCGCGGGACCCAGTACTTC
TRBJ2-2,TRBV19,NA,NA,CASSPGTHTGELFF,TGTGCCAGTAGTCCAGGGACTCACACCGGGGAGCTGTTTTTT
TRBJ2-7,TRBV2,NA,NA,CASSVRGPYEQYF,TGTGCCAGCAGCGTCAGGGGCCCCTACGAGCAGTACTTC
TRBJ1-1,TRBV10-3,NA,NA,CAISESRANTNTEAFF,TGTGCCATCAGTGAGTCGAGGGCTAATACTAACACTGAAGCTTTCTTT
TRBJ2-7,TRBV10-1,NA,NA,CASSDGSHDEQYF,TGCGCCAGCAGTGACGGGTCTCACGACGAGCAGTACTTC
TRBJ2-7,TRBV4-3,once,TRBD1,CASSQPGTGIYEQYF,TGCGCCAGCAGCCAACCCGGGACAGGGATTTACGAGCAGTACTTC
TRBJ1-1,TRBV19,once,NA,CASSSPRVTEAFF,TGTGCCAGTAGTTCGCCGAGGGTTACTGAAGCTTTCTTT
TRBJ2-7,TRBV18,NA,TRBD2,CASSLFTSGRAYEQYF,TGTGCCAGCTCACTTTTTACTAGCGGGAGGGCCTACGAGCAGTACTTC
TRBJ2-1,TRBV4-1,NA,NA,CASSQSSGNEQFF,TGCGCCAGCAGCCAATCCTCGGGTAATGAGCAGTTCTTC
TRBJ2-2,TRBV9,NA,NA,CASSVASGNTGELFF,TGTGCCAGCAGCGTAGCCAGCGGAAACACCGGGGAGCTGTTTTTT
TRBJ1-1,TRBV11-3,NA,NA,CASSPQGSIAEAFF,TGTGCCAGCAGCCCACAGGGTAGTATCGCTGAAGCTTTCTTT
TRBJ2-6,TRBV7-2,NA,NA,CASSLTSSGANVLTF,TGTGCCAGCAGCTTAACCAGCTCTGGGGCCAACGTCCTGACTTTC
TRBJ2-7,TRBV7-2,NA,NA,CASSLLSPRSYEQYF,TGTGCCAGCAGCTTACTTAGCCCTAGGAGCTACGAGCAGTACTTC